Sequencing of this T cell receptor (beta chain) was carried out in a study of monozygotic twins with inflammatory bowel disease. One entry per CDR3 protein, without DNA, is what TCRdb gives after re-calling the 5' RACE reads. The record lists some 330,000 distinct CDR3 sequences, of which the ten most abundant hold approximately 5.4%. CDR3 length: 14 amino acids. The germline gives CDR1 DFQATT, CDR2 SNEGSKA (reference sequence). The receptor was derived from a human donor with ulcerative colitis or Crohn's disease, or a healthy co-twin of an affected twin (not recorded which). This sequence joins TRBV20-1 and TRBJ1-1; no DNA is available, so the TRBD1 call from TCRdb remains unchecked. The sequenced material came from blood. CDR3 in amino acids: CSALQKTGATEAFF.